This TCR beta chain was profiled in a study of blood T cells in healthy people across ages. Whole-study results and caveats: Age brought a roughly linear fall in TCR beta diversity measured per million T cells.

Alongside a J-beta primer mix, a sample-barcoded 5' primer served in a second PCR lasting roughly 6 to 11 cycles. TCRdb reanalysed the 5' RACE reads using MiXCR and keeps one entry per CDR3 protein. The sample contains some 1.5 million distinct CDR3 sequences, roughly 30% of which appear only once. Remarks on this clonotype: Its antigen remains unknown.

CDR3 length equals 15 residues. In germline, CDR1 is MNHEY, CDR2 SMNVEV (reference sequence). With V trimmed by 5 bases and J by 8 bases, 12 bases remained unmatched. Sequencing was carried out using blood. The chain employs TRBV27 and TRBJ1-2, with 9 bases matching TRBD1. The source of this sequence is a woman in her 30s in good health. CDR3 in amino acids: CASSQAGTGSFGYTF. As DNA, the CDR3 is TGTGCCAGCAGTCAGGCCGGGACAGGGAGTTTCGGCTACACCTTC.